This is a list of T cell receptor beta chains from one sample in a study of T cells in Graves' hyperthyroidism and ophthalmopathy. TCRdb reanalysed the multiplex PCR reads using MiXCR and keeps one entry per CDR3 protein. The table includes about 840,000 distinct CDR3 sequences, around 38% detected once. The sample taken for sequencing was blood. These receptors all come from a man aged 18-30 years with Graves' hyperthyroidism. Both conserved end residues are part of each CDR3. A D gene is named only where the DNA matches it firmly. Clone size is stated in some rows and not others, as once, few, many or a class when expanded.

cdr3_aa	cdr3_nt	v_call	j_call	d_call	clone_size
CASSVAPLLNTEAFF	TGTGCCAGCAGCGTAGCCCCCTTGCTGAACACTGAAGCTTTCTTT	TRBV9	TRBJ1-1	NA	many
CASSGGSEQYF	TGTGCCAGCAGTGGGGGCTCGGAGCAGTACTTC	TRBV2	TRBJ2-7	NA	many
CASSGSGLAADTQYF	TGTGCCAGCAGCGGATCGGGACTAGCAGCAGATACGCAGTATTTT	TRBV25-1	TRBJ2-3	TRBD2	NA
CASRARTGDENEKLFF	TGTGCCAGCAGGGCGCGGACAGGGGACGAGAATGAAAAACTGTTTTTT	TRBV2	TRBJ1-4	TRBD1	NA
CASGGPASGYTF	TGTGCCAGCGGAGGGCCGGCTTCCGGCTACACCTTC	TRBV2	TRBJ1-2	NA	NA
CASSPEGVPRFRVDGYTF	TGTGCCAGCAGCCCCGAGGGGGTCCCAAGGTTTCGCGTGGATGGCTACACCTTC	TRBV14	TRBJ1-2	NA	few
CAISGSHSTRGAEAFF	TGTGCCATCAGTGGCTCACATAGCACCAGAGGGGCTGAAGCTTTCTTT	TRBV10-3	TRBJ1-1	NA	NA
CASRLRLAETQYF	TGTGCCAGCAGACTCCGACTAGCTGAGACCCAGTACTTC	TRBV2	TRBJ2-5	TRBD2	many
CASSEYMASGIPYEQYF	TGTGCCAGCAGTGAATATATGGCCAGCGGAATTCCCTACGAGCAGTACTTC	TRBV25-1	TRBJ2-7	NA	many
CASSWTGMISGANVLTF	TGTGCCAGCAGCTGGACAGGGATGATCTCTGGGGCCAACGTCCTGACTTTC	TRBV7-9	TRBJ2-6	TRBD1	many
CASSLRQDETQYF	TGTGCCAGCAGCCTACGACAGGATGAGACCCAGTACTTC	TRBV11-2	TRBJ2-5	NA	many